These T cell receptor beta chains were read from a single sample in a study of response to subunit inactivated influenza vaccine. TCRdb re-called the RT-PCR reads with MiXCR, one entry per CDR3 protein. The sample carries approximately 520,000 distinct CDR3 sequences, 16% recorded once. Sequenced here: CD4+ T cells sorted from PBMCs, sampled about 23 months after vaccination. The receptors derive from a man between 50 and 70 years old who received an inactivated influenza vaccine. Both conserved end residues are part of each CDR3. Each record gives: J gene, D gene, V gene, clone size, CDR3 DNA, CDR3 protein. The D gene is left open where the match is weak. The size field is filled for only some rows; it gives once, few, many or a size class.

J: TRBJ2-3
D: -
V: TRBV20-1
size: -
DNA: TGCAGTGCTAGAGGTTTACAGCCCACAGATACGCAGTATTTT
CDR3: CSARGLQPTDTQYF

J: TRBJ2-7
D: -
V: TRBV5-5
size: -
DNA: TGTGCCAGCAGCTTGTCGGCAGCCTCGATCTACGAGCAGTACTTC
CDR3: CASSLSAASIYEQYF

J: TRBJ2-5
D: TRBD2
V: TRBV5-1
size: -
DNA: TGCGCCAGCAAACCTCACCTTACGGGAGGGCCGGGGGAGACCCAGTACTTC
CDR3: CASKPHLTGGPGETQYF

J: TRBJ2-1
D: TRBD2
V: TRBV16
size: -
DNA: TGTGCCAGCAGCGGGGGGGGCTACAATGAGCAGTTCTTC
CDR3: CASSGGGYNEQFF

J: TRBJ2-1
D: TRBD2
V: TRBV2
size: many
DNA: TGTGCCAGCAACGGACTAGCGGCCTACAATGAGCAGTTCTTC
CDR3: CASNGLAAYNEQFF

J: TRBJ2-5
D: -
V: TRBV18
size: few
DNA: TGTGCCAGCTCACTAGGGGGAAGTGAGAACCAGTACTTC
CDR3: CASSLGGSENQYF

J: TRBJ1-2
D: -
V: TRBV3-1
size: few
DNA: TGTGCCAGCAGCCAAGATTGGTTCAACGGGACCGTAAAGGCTGGCTACACCTTC
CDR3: CASSQDWFNGTVKAGYTF

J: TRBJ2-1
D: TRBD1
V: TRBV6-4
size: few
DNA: TGTGCCAGCAGTTTTTCCGGGACAGGGGTGTTCTACAATGAGCAGTTCTTC
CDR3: CASSFSGTGVFYNEQFF

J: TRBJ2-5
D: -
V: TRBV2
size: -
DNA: TGTGCCAGTCATATTCCGGGGGCCAAGGTGGCCCAGTACTTC
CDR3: CASHIPGAKVAQYF

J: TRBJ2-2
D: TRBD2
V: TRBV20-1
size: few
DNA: TGCAGTGCCATGCAAACTACCGGGACTAGCTACACCGGGGAGCTGTTTTTT
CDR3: CSAMQTTGTSYTGELFF

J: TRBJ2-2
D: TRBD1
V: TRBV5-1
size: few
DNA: TGCGCCAGCAGCCGGACAGGGGGCCGGGACACCGGGGAGCTGTTTTTT
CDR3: CASSRTGGRDTGELFF

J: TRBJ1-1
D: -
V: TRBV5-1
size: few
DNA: TGCGCCAGCAGCACCTCCGGGACTTCCACTGAAGCTTTCTTT
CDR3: CASSTSGTSTEAFF

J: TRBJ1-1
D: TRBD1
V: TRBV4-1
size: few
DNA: TGCGCCAGCGGGACAGGGATGAGGGCCACTGAAGCTTTCTTT
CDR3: CASGTGMRATEAFF

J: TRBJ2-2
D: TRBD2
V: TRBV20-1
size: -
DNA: TGCAGTGCAAAGTCATGGACTAGCGAGAACACCGGGGAGCTGTTTTTT
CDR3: CSAKSWTSENTGELFF

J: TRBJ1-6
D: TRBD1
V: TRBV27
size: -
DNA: TGTGCCAGCAGTATCCACACGGGACAGGGTGATTCACCCCTCCACTTT
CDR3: CASSIHTGQGDSPLHF

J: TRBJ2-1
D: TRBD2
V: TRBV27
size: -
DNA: TGTGCCAGCAGTCCCCTAGCGGGATCCCAGTTCTTC
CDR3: CASSPLAGSQFF

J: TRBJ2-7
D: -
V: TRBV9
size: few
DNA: TGTGCCAGCAGCGTAGCCCCCGCTTTGACCTACGAGCAGTACTTC
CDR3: CASSVAPALTYEQYF

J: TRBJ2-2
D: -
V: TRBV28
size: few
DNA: TGTGCCTCACGGGTCGGCACCGGGGAGCTGTTTTTT
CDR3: CASRVGTGELFF

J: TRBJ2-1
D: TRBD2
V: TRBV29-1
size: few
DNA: TGCAGCGCTAGACTAGCGGGAGGAAGCCACGACCGCAATGAGCAGTTCTTC
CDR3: CSARLAGGSHDRNEQFF

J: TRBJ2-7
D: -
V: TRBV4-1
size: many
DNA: TGCGCCAGCAGCCAAGATCGAGGAGGGGGCTACTCCGAGCAGTACTTC
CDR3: CASSQDRGGGYSEQYF

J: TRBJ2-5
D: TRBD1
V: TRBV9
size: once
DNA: TGTGCCAGCAGCGTGGGGGGACAGGGAAAAGAGACCCAGTACTTC
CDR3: CASSVGGQGKETQYF

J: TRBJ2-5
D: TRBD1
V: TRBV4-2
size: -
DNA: TGTGCCAGCAGCCAACGAACAGGGGGCGGGGAGACCCAGTACTTC
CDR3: CASSQRTGGGETQYF

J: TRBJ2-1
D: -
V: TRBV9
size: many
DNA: TGTGCCAGCAGCGTAGTGCGGGTTAGCGGAGTCAATGAGCAGTTCTTC
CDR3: CASSVVRVSGVNEQFF

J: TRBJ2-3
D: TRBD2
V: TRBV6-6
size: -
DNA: TGTGCCAGCAGTTCGAGCGGGGGGCAGTATTTT
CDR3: CASSSSGGQYF

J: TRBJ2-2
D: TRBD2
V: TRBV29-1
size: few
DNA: TGCAGCGTTGGGGGCCTAGCGGGAGGGCCCTGGTACGGGGAGCTGTTTTTT
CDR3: CSVGGLAGGPWYGELFF

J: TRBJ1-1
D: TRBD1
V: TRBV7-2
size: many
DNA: TGTGCCAGCAGCTTGGACAGGGGGACGGCTTTCTTT
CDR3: CASSLDRGTAFF

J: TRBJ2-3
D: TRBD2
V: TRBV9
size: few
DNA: TGTGCCAGCAGCGTAGCCGCGGGAGCGGCGGATACGCAGTATTTT
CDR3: CASSVAAGAADTQYF

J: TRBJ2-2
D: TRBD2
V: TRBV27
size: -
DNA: TGTGCCAGCAGTTCGGGACTACAGAACACCGGGGAGCTGTTTTTT
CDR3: CASSSGLQNTGELFF

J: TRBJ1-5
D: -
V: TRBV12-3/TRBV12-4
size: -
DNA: TGTGCCAGCAGTCCCCGAGGGCATCAGCCCCAGCATTTT
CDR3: CASSPRGHQPQHF

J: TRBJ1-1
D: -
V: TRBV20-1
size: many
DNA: TGCAGTGCTACGCAGGGTAACTTCAACACTGAAGCTTTCTTT
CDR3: CSATQGNFNTEAFF

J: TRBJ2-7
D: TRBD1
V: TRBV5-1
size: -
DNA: TGCGCCAGCAGCTTGGCCCCGGACAGGGTTTACGAGCAGTACTTC
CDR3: CASSLAPDRVYEQYF

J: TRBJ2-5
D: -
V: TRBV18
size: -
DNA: TGTGCCAGCTCACCACCTTATGGACCAGGTGCAGAGACCCAGTACTTC
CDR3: CASSPPYGPGAETQYF

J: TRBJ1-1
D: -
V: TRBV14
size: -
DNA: TGTGCCAGCAGCCAAGAAGTGGGGGCCAGGGCTTTCTTT
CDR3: CASSQEVGARAFF